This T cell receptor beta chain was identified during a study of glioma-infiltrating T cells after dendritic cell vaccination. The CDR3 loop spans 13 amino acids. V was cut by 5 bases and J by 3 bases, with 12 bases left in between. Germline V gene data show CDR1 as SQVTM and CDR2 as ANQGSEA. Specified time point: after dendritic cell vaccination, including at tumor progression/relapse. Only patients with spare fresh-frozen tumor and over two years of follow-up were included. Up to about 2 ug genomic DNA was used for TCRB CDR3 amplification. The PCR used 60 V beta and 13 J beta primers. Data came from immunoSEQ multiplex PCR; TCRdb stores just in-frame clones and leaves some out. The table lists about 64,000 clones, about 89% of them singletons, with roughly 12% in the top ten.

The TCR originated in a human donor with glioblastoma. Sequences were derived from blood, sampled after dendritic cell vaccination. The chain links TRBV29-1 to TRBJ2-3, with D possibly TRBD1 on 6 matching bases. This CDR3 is CSVLQGWTDTQYF. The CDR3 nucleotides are TGCAGCGTTTTGCAGGGGTGGACAGATACGCAGTATTTT.